This is a list of T cell receptor beta chains from one sample in a study of cytomegalovirus exposure and HLA in healthy donors. The data were produced by immunoSEQ multiplex PCR, yet TCRdb's version contains in-frame clones alone and is incomplete. The sample yields some 56,000 clones, 70% to 85% seen once. Specimen: PBMCs. These receptors were obtained from a middle-aged man in good health and CMV-seronegative. The CDR3 runs from the conserved cysteine through the conserved F or W. A D gene is named only where the DNA matches it firmly. Clone size appears in some rows only: once, few, many, or a class for an expanded clone.

d_call | j_call | v_call | clone_size | cdr3_aa | cdr3_nt
- | TRBJ1-1 | TRBV6-5 | - | CASSYSALNTEAFF | TGTGCCAGCAGTTACTCCGCGTTGAACACTGAAGCTTTCTTT
- | TRBJ1-1 | TRBV2 | - | CASIGIRDTEAFF | TGTGCCAGCATCGGGATTAGGGACACTGAAGCTTTCTTT
TRBD1 | TRBJ2-7 | TRBV6-1 | - | CASSEIGTGVDYEQYF | TGTGCCAGCAGTGAAATAGGGACAGGGGTAGATTACGAGCAGTACTTC
- | TRBJ2-7 | TRBV28 | - | CASSHPGSYEQYF | TGTGCCAGCAGTCACCCAGGATCCTACGAGCAGTACTTC
- | TRBJ2-7 | TRBV10-3 | - | CAISETGFSYEQYF | TGTGCCATCAGTGAGACAGGGTTCTCCTACGAGCAGTACTTC
- | TRBJ1-5 | TRBV2 | - | CASTYRDGDQPQHF | TGTGCCAGCACATACAGGGATGGAGACCAGCCCCAGCATTTT
- | TRBJ2-7 | TRBV5-8 | - | CASSLAPSSYEQYF | TGTGCCAGCAGCTTGGCCCCGAGCTCCTACGAGCAGTACTTC
- | TRBJ2-1 | TRBV14 | once | CASSKQGYNEQFF | TGTGCCAGCAGCAAACAGGGCTACAATGAGCAGTTCTTC
- | TRBJ2-5 | TRBV6-1 | - | CASSETEGLVATQYF | TGTGCCAGCAGTGAAACGGAGGGGCTGGTAGCGACCCAGTACTTC
TRBD1 | TRBJ1-1 | TRBV28 | few | CASSSGTDWVMNTEAFF | TGTGCCAGCAGTTCCGGGACAGACTGGGTTATGAACACTGAAGCTTTCTTT